This T cell receptor (beta chain) was found in a study of T cell repertoires in cytomegalovirus infection. The overall study: Indications came from public TCR beta signatures; they pointed to CMV infection and to a matching HLA type. Regarding the study as a whole: The cumulative frequency of public TCR beta families distinguished individuals who carried CMV together with the relevant HLA. Dominant in the ex vivo response were TCR beta clonotypes restricted by HLA-C and specific for CMV.

Regarding this clonotype: Its target is not known.

Germline-derived CDR1 and CDR2 are SGHTA and FQGTGA. The CDR3 length is 15 residues. V lost 5 bases to trimming and J lost 5 bases, with 17 bases between them. MiXCR, applied by TCRdb to the reads, yields one record per CDR3 protein. The sample has 100,000 or so distinct CDR3 sequences, 16% seen once. The chain carries TRBV7-3 and TRBJ2-3; possible D gene TRBD2, 7 bases. The sequencing sample was made of PBMCs. This TCR was sampled from a human donor in good health (CMV status not recorded). Some clones in this sample may be carry-over from other donors' samples. The CDR3 reads CASSPRGGLGDTQYF. The CDR3 region has the DNA TGTGCCAGCAGCCCGAGGGGGGGCCTAGGAGATACGCAGTATTTT.